The sequence of this T cell receptor beta chain was determined in a study of patients and donors after allogeneic stem cell transplantation. This clonotype was picked up a small number of times. The ends lost 1 base at V and 5 bases at J; junction bases unmatched: 14. Germline assignment: CDR1 SEHNR and CDR2 FQNEAQ (reference sequence). The CDR3 loop spans 18 amino acids. TCRdb reanalysed the RT-PCR reads using MiXCR and keeps one entry per CDR3 protein. Of about 160,000 distinct CDR3 sequences in the sample, roughly 24% were seen once. The J gene is TRBJ2-1, the V gene TRBV7-9; 7 nucleotides match TRBD2. The sequence was collected from a human donor who was either an allogeneic HSCT recipient or a stem cell or donor lymphocyte infusion donor (not recorded which). It is not recorded whose cells these are; they may come from a transplant donor. Specimen: blood, either unsorted or a sorted T cell fraction (not recorded which). The CDR3 is CASSLGPAGWAANNEQFF. The CDR3 DNA follows: TGTGCCAGCAGCTTAGGTCCAGCGGGGTGGGCCGCAAACAATGAGCAGTTCTTC.